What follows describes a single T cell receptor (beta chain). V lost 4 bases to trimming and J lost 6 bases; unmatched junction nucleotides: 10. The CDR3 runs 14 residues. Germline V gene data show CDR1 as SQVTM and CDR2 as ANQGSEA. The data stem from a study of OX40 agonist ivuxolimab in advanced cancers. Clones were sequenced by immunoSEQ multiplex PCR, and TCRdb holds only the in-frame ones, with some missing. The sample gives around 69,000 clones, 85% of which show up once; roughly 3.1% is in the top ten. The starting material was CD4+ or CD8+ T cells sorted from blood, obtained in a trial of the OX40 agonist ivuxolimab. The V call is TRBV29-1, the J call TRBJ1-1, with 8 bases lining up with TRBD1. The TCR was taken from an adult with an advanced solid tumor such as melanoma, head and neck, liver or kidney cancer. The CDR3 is CSVVPGQVGSEAFF. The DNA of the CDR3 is TGCAGCGTTGTGCCGGGACAGGTGGGATCTGAAGCTTTCTTT.